A selection of T cell receptor beta chains follows, all from one sample in a study of metastatic and nonmetastatic thyroid tumors. From the PCR reads, TCRdb re-called clones with MiXCR. The sample has about 38,000 clones, about half seen once. The source material was tumor tissue. The receptor set was obtained from a male donor with papillary thyroid cancer or a benign thyroid nodule (not recorded which). Some clones in this sample may be carry-over from other donors' samples. Each CDR3 is given with its conserved first and last residue. The order of the fields is CDR3 length, V gene, J gene, D gene, clone size, CDR3 DNA, CDR3 protein. A D gene is named only where the DNA matches it firmly. Size values are once, few and many counts, or a class for expanded clones, and some rows have none.

cdr3_length: 16
v_call: TRBV18
j_call: TRBJ2-3
d_call: TRBD2
clone_size: -
cdr3_nt: TGTGCCAGCTCACCGGTTACGGGAGGGCCGACAGATACGCAGTATTTT
cdr3_aa: CASSPVTGGPTDTQYF

cdr3_length: 14
v_call: TRBV18
j_call: TRBJ2-7
d_call: TRBD2
clone_size: few
cdr3_nt: TGTGCCAGCTCACTTGCCGGGACTAGCACCGAGCAGTACTTC
cdr3_aa: CASSLAGTSTEQYF

cdr3_length: 15
v_call: TRBV5-1
j_call: TRBJ2-7
d_call: TRBD2
clone_size: -
cdr3_nt: TGCGCCAGCAGAGAGCTAGCGGGAGGGCCGGGCGAGCAGTACTTC
cdr3_aa: CASRELAGGPGEQYF

cdr3_length: 14
v_call: TRBV5-1
j_call: TRBJ1-1
d_call: TRBD1
clone_size: once
cdr3_nt: TGCGCCAGCAGCTCGGGGACAGGGAACACTGAAGCTTTCTTT
cdr3_aa: CASSSGTGNTEAFF

cdr3_length: 15
v_call: TRBV7-8
j_call: TRBJ2-7
d_call: TRBD1
clone_size: medium-sized
cdr3_nt: TGTGCCAGCAGCAACTACGGGACAGACCACTACGAGCAGTACTTC
cdr3_aa: CASSNYGTDHYEQYF

cdr3_length: 16
v_call: TRBV19
j_call: TRBJ2-3
d_call: TRBD2
clone_size: -
cdr3_nt: TGTGCCAGTAGTATAGGAAGCGGGGGGTTAGCAGATACGCAGTATTTT
cdr3_aa: CASSIGSGGLADTQYF

cdr3_length: 14
v_call: TRBV27
j_call: TRBJ2-7
d_call: -
clone_size: -
cdr3_nt: TGTGCCAGCAGTCCGGCCGACTACTCCTACGAGCAGTACTTC
cdr3_aa: CASSPADYSYEQYF

cdr3_length: 17
v_call: TRBV4-1
j_call: TRBJ2-3
d_call: TRBD2
clone_size: -
cdr3_nt: TGCGCCAGCAGCCCGCCGTCAGTGGGAGGGAGCACAGATACGCAGTATTTT
cdr3_aa: CASSPPSVGGSTDTQYF

cdr3_length: 15
v_call: TRBV7-3
j_call: TRBJ2-3
d_call: -
clone_size: -
cdr3_nt: TGTGCCAGCAGCTCCGGACTAGGGGGGACAGATACGCAGTATTTT
cdr3_aa: CASSSGLGGTDTQYF

cdr3_length: 13
v_call: TRBV20-1
j_call: TRBJ2-7
d_call: -
clone_size: -
cdr3_nt: TGCAGTGCTAGGGGAGGGACAGCCTACGAGCAGTACTTC
cdr3_aa: CSARGGTAYEQYF

cdr3_length: 14
v_call: TRBV4-1
j_call: TRBJ1-1
d_call: -
clone_size: once
cdr3_nt: TGCGCCAGCAGCCGGGGCCCGCTGAACACTGAAGCTTTCTTT
cdr3_aa: CASSRGPLNTEAFF

cdr3_length: 13
v_call: TRBV6-1
j_call: TRBJ2-7
d_call: -
clone_size: -
cdr3_nt: TGTGCCAGCAGTGATGGGATCTCCTACGAGCAGTACTTC
cdr3_aa: CASSDGISYEQYF

cdr3_length: 15
v_call: TRBV10-3
j_call: TRBJ2-3
d_call: -
clone_size: -
cdr3_nt: TGTGCCATCAGTGAGGGAGGGGAGGTGACAGATACGCAGTATTTT
cdr3_aa: CAISEGGEVTDTQYF

cdr3_length: 16
v_call: TRBV4-2
j_call: TRBJ2-2
d_call: TRBD2
clone_size: -
cdr3_nt: TGTGCCAGCAGCCAAGATCTAGCGGGAGAGATCGGGGAGCTGTTTTTT
cdr3_aa: CASSQDLAGEIGELFF

cdr3_length: 12
v_call: TRBV3-1
j_call: TRBJ2-1
d_call: -
clone_size: -
cdr3_nt: TGTGCCAGCAGCCAGGGGACGGGTGAGCAGTTCTTC
cdr3_aa: CASSQGTGEQFF

cdr3_length: 16
v_call: TRBV3-1
j_call: TRBJ1-3
d_call: TRBD1
clone_size: -
cdr3_nt: TGTGCCAGCAGCCAAGAGAGGGGACAGGGTGGAAACACCATATATTTT
cdr3_aa: CASSQERGQGGNTIYF

cdr3_length: 18
v_call: TRBV18
j_call: TRBJ2-5
d_call: TRBD2
clone_size: -
cdr3_nt: TGTGCCAGCTCACCTCGCCAGGCGAGCCCTAGCGGGAAAGAGACCCAGTACTTC
cdr3_aa: CASSPRQASPSGKETQYF

cdr3_length: 14
v_call: TRBV7-6
j_call: TRBJ1-5
d_call: -
clone_size: many
cdr3_nt: TGTGCCAGCAGCGCAGGGTCACCCAATCAGCCCCAGCATTTT
cdr3_aa: CASSAGSPNQPQHF

cdr3_length: 13
v_call: TRBV30
j_call: TRBJ2-1
d_call: -
clone_size: -
cdr3_nt: TGTGCCTGGAGTGTCCTCGGATACAATGAGCAGTTCTTC
cdr3_aa: CAWSVLGYNEQFF

cdr3_length: 18
v_call: TRBV12-5
j_call: TRBJ2-6
d_call: -
clone_size: few
cdr3_nt: TGTGCTAGTGGTTTACACCCCGGGCTCGCAGCTGGGGCCAACGTCCTGACTTTC
cdr3_aa: CASGLHPGLAAGANVLTF

cdr3_length: 14
v_call: TRBV6-1
j_call: TRBJ1-6
d_call: -
clone_size: -
cdr3_nt: TGTGCCAGCAGTAGGGAGGCGGGGAATTCACCCCTCCACTTT
cdr3_aa: CASSREAGNSPLHF

cdr3_length: 15
v_call: TRBV6-2/TRBV6-3
j_call: TRBJ1-2
d_call: TRBD1
clone_size: few
cdr3_nt: TGTGCCAGCAGTTGGCGGGACAGGGTGAACTATGGCTACACCTTC
cdr3_aa: CASSWRDRVNYGYTF

cdr3_length: 14
v_call: TRBV20-1
j_call: TRBJ2-7
d_call: TRBD1
clone_size: -
cdr3_nt: TGCAGTGCACCTCCGGGACAGTACTCCTACGAGCAGTACTTC
cdr3_aa: CSAPPGQYSYEQYF

cdr3_length: 15
v_call: TRBV7-2
j_call: TRBJ1-5
d_call: -
clone_size: -
cdr3_nt: TGTGCCAGCAGCTTATGGGAAGGAAGCAATCAGCCCCAGCATTTT
cdr3_aa: CASSLWEGSNQPQHF

cdr3_length: 15
v_call: TRBV6-4
j_call: TRBJ2-1
d_call: TRBD2
clone_size: medium-sized
cdr3_nt: TGTGCCAGCAGTGACGAAACGGGAGGGGGCAATGAGCAGTTCTTC
cdr3_aa: CASSDETGGGNEQFF

cdr3_length: 17
v_call: TRBV20-1
j_call: TRBJ2-7
d_call: TRBD2
clone_size: -
cdr3_nt: TGCAGTGCTAGAGATGCAAGCGGGAGGAGGGGAGCTTACGAGCAGTACTTC
cdr3_aa: CSARDASGRRGAYEQYF

cdr3_length: 14
v_call: TRBV7-9
j_call: TRBJ2-7
d_call: TRBD1
clone_size: -
cdr3_nt: TGTGCCAGCAGCTTTGACAGGGGCTTAAGCGAGCAGTACTTC
cdr3_aa: CASSFDRGLSEQYF

cdr3_length: 13
v_call: TRBV6-1
j_call: TRBJ1-5
d_call: -
clone_size: -
cdr3_nt: TGTGCCAGCAGCCGGGGGACAAATCAGCCCCAGCATTTT
cdr3_aa: CASSRGTNQPQHF

cdr3_length: 16
v_call: TRBV24-1
j_call: TRBJ2-1
d_call: TRBD2
clone_size: few
cdr3_nt: TGTGCCACCAGTGATCGACTAGCGGGACTCGGTAGTGAGCAGTTCTTC
cdr3_aa: CATSDRLAGLGSEQFF

cdr3_length: 17
v_call: TRBV20-1
j_call: TRBJ2-7
d_call: TRBD2
clone_size: few
cdr3_nt: TGCAGTGCGGGAGGGGGGTTAGCGGGAGGCCCGACCTACGAGCAGTACTTC
cdr3_aa: CSAGGGLAGGPTYEQYF

cdr3_length: 14
v_call: TRBV7-2
j_call: TRBJ1-3
d_call: -
clone_size: -
cdr3_nt: TGTGCCAGCAGCTTATCTACCTCTGGAAACACCATATATTTT
cdr3_aa: CASSLSTSGNTIYF

cdr3_length: 14
v_call: TRBV30
j_call: TRBJ2-2
d_call: -
clone_size: -
cdr3_nt: TGTGCCTCCAAAGCGAGACCCAACACCGGGGAGCTGTTTTTT
cdr3_aa: CASKARPNTGELFF

cdr3_length: 14
v_call: TRBV19
j_call: TRBJ1-6
d_call: -
clone_size: few
cdr3_nt: TGTGCCAGTAGTATCATAGGGGGGAATTCACCCCTCCACTTT
cdr3_aa: CASSIIGGNSPLHF

cdr3_length: 12
v_call: TRBV5-1
j_call: TRBJ2-1
d_call: TRBD1
clone_size: -
cdr3_nt: TGCGCCAGCAGCTTGGGACAGGGTGAGCAGTTCTTC
cdr3_aa: CASSLGQGEQFF

cdr3_length: 13
v_call: TRBV7-6
j_call: TRBJ1-1
d_call: -
clone_size: -
cdr3_nt: TGTGCCAGCAGCTTAGAATGGGACACTGAAGCTTTCTTT
cdr3_aa: CASSLEWDTEAFF

cdr3_length: 13
v_call: TRBV20-1
j_call: TRBJ2-7
d_call: -
clone_size: -
cdr3_nt: TGCAGTTCCATGGGCCAGGGGAGCTACGAGCAGTACTTC
cdr3_aa: CSSMGQGSYEQYF

cdr3_length: 15
v_call: TRBV4-1
j_call: TRBJ1-4
d_call: TRBD1
clone_size: large
cdr3_nt: TGCGCCAGCAGCCAACACCCAGGGGGTAATGAAAAACTGTTTTTT
cdr3_aa: CASSQHPGGNEKLFF

cdr3_length: 19
v_call: TRBV12-3/TRBV12-4
j_call: TRBJ1-1
d_call: -
clone_size: -
cdr3_nt: TGTGCCAGCAGTTTGCGCTTTGGAATAGGGGTTGAAGGGAACACTGAAGCTTTCTTT
cdr3_aa: CASSLRFGIGVEGNTEAFF

cdr3_length: 13
v_call: TRBV20-1
j_call: TRBJ1-1
d_call: TRBD1
clone_size: few
cdr3_nt: TGCAGTGCTAGGGGGACAGGACTCGCTGAAGCTTTCTTT
cdr3_aa: CSARGTGLAEAFF

cdr3_length: 15
v_call: TRBV20-1
j_call: TRBJ1-1
d_call: TRBD1
clone_size: once
cdr3_nt: TGCAGTGCTAGAATCCCGCACAGGGGCGACACTGAAGCTTTCTTT
cdr3_aa: CSARIPHRGDTEAFF